This paragraph reports one TCR beta chain. What it binds is not known. The sample is drawn from a study of OX40 agonist ivuxolimab in advanced cancers. Whole-study findings and limits: Partial responders receiving 0.1-3.0 mg/kg showed among the lowest clonal expansion. Relative to CD4+ cells, CD8+ T cells on average had more expanded clones.

The protocol was immunoSEQ multiplex PCR, while the TCRdb copy is restricted to in-frame clones and leaves out a portion. Among 75,000 to 90,000 clones listed, about 90% were seen once. This sequence was found in an adult with an advanced solid tumor such as melanoma, head and neck, liver or kidney cancer. Specimen: CD4+ or CD8+ T cells sorted from blood, collected in a trial of the OX40 agonist ivuxolimab.

The CDR3 spells CSVGGHEGSTDTQYF. DNA of the CDR3: TGCAGCGTCGGGGGACATGAGGGCTCGACAGATACGCAGTATTTT. The rearrangement joins TRBV29-1 to TRBJ2-3; D could derive from TRBD1 or TRBD2 (6 bases each). Germline V gene data show CDR1 as SQVTM and CDR2 as ANQGSEA. With 6 bases removed from V and 3 bases from J, the gap between germline ends came to 19 bases. CDR3 length equals 15 residues.